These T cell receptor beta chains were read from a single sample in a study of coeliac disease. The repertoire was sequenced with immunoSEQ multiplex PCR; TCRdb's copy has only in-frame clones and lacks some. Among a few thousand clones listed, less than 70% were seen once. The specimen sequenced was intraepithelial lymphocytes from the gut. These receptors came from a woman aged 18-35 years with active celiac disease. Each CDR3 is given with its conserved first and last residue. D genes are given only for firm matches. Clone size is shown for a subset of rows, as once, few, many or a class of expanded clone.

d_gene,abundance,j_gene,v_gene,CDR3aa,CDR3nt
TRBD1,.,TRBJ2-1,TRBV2,CASADRGNEQFF,TGTGCCAGCGCAGACAGGGGAAATGAGCAGTTCTTC
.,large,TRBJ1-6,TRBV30,CAWSQLVYNSPLHF,TGTGCCTGGAGCCAGCTAGTCTATAATTCACCCCTCCACTTT
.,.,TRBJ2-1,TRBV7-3,CASSYEGGAYNEQFF,TGTGCCAGCAGCTATGAAGGGGGGGCCTACAATGAGCAGTTCTTC
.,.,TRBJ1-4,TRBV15,CATSRDITYYWEKLFF,TGTGCCACCAGCAGAGATATAACCTACTACTGGGAAAAACTGTTTTTT
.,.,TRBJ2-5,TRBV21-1,CASRDSQETQYF,TGTGCCAGCCGGGACAGCCAAGAGACCCAGTACTTC
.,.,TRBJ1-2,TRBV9,CASSVARGGGYTF,TGTGCCAGCAGCGTAGCTAGGGGAGGAGGCTACACCTTC
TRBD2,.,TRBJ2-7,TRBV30,CAWSLAGHEQYF,TGTGCCTGGAGTCTAGCGGGGCACGAGCAGTACTTC
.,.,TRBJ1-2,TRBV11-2,CASSFAGFRGYTF,TGTGCCAGCAGCTTCGCAGGGTTCCGTGGCTACACCTTC
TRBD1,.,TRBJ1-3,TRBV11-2,CASNPTGGSGNTIYF,TGTGCCAGCAACCCCACAGGGGGATCTGGAAACACCATATATTTT
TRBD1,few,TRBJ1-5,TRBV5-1,CASSLTGNQPQHF,TGCGCCAGCTCGCTGACAGGGAATCAGCCCCAGCATTTT
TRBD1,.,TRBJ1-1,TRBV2,CASGETGDTEAFF,TGTGCCAGCGGTGAGACAGGGGACACTGAAGCTTTCTTT
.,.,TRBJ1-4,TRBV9,CASSVGGQRTEKLFF,TGTGCCAGCAGCGTAGGGGGGCAGCGCACTGAAAAACTGTTTTTT
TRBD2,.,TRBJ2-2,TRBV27,CASRNRGLVNTGELFF,TGTGCCAGCAGGAACCGAGGACTAGTGAACACCGGGGAGCTGTTTTTT
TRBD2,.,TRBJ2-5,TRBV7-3,CASSRSGGQETQYF,TGTGCCAGCAGCCGCAGCGGGGGGCAAGAGACCCAGTACTTC
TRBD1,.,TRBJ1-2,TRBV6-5,CASGSGTGGLYGYTF,TGTGCCAGCGGATCCGGGACAGGGGGTCTCTATGGCTACACCTTC
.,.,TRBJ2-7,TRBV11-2,CASSLPASYEQYF,TGTGCCAGCAGCTTACCAGCGTCCTACGAGCAGTACTTC
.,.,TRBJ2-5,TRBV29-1,CSVSTGWETQYF,TGCAGCGTCAGTACAGGGTGGGAGACCCAGTACTTC
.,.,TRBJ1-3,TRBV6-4,CASSEGLSGNTIYF,TGTGCCAGCAGTGAGGGACTCTCTGGAAACACCATATATTTT
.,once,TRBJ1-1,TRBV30,CAWSVPGPREAFF,TGTGCCTGGAGTGTGCCGGGTCCGAGAGAAGCTTTCTTT
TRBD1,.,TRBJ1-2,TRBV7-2,CASSPGQGATGGYTF,TGTGCCAGCAGCCCCGGACAGGGGGCGACTGGTGGCTACACCTTC
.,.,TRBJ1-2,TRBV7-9,CASSPQGGYTF,TGTGCCAGCAGCCCCCAGGGGGGCTACACCTTC
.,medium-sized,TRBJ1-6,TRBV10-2,CASSWGQGQNSPLHF,TGCGCCAGCAGCTGGGGGCAGGGGCAGAATTCACCCCTCCACTTT
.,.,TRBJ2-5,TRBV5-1,CASSSQGQETQYF,TGCGCCAGCAGCTCCCAGGGACAAGAGACCCAGTACTTC
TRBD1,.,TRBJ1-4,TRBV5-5,CASSWGQGKRELFF,TGTGCCAGCAGCTGGGGACAGGGAAAAAGAGAACTGTTTTTT
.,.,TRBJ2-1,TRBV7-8,CASSPGGGGTGPTNEQFF,TGTGCCAGCAGCCCTGGGGGGGGCGGGACGGGACCAACAAATGAGCAGTTCTTC
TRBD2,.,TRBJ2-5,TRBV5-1,CASSLSLAGIQETQYF,TGCGCCAGCAGCTTGTCCCTAGCGGGGATCCAAGAGACCCAGTACTTC
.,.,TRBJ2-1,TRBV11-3,CASSHGAVGLNEQFF,TGTGCCAGCAGCCATGGGGCGGTGGGGTTGAATGAGCAGTTCTTC
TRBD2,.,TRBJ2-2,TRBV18,CASPQLAANTGELFF,TGTGCCAGCCCCCAACTAGCGGCGAACACCGGGGAGCTGTTTTTT
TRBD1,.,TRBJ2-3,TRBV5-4,CASSKDRLVSTDTQCF,TGTGCCAGCAGCAAGGACAGGCTAGTGAGCACAGATACGCAGTGTTTT
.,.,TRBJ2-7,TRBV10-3,CAIRGASYEQYF,TGTGCCATCAGGGGAGCATCGTACGAGCAGTACTTC
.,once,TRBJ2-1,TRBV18,CASSPPAGYNEQFF,TGTGCCAGCTCACCACCGGCAGGGTACAATGAGCAGTTCTTC
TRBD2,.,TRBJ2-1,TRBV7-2,CASSQVISGGPQFF,TGTGCCAGCAGCCAGGTTATTAGCGGGGGACCGCAGTTCTTC
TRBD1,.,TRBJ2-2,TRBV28,CASTPSVGTGGTGELFF,TGTGCCAGCACTCCCTCAGTAGGGACAGGGGGCACCGGGGAGCTGTTTTTT
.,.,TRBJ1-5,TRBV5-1,CASSLVGGAGQPQHF,TGCGCCAGCAGCTTGGTGGGGGGGGCCGGGCAGCCCCAGCATTTT
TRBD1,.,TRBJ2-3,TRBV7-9,CASSLVGTGDENTQYF,TGTGCCAGCAGCTTAGTCGGGACAGGGGATGAGAATACGCAGTATTTT
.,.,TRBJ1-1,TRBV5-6,CASSWGLNTEAFF,TGTGCCAGCAGCTGGGGGCTCAACACTGAAGCTTTCTTT
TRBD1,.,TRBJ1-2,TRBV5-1,CASSLGQGPPANYGYTF,TGCGCCAGCAGCTTGGGACAGGGGCCTCCCGCTAACTATGGCTACACCTTC
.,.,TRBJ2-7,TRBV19,CASSIIGLAGDSYEQYF,TGTGCCAGTAGTATAATAGGTTTGGCAGGTGACTCCTACGAGCAGTACTTC
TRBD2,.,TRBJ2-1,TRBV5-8,CASSFYIGRLLLNEQFF,TGTGCCAGCAGCTTTTACATCGGGAGGCTTTTACTCAATGAGCAGTTCTTC
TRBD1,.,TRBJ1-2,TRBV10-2,CASSSDRGQDGYTF,TGCGCCAGCAGTTCAGACAGGGGTCAGGATGGCTACACCTTC
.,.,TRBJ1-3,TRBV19,CASSYDSAPGNTIYF,TGTGCCAGTAGCTACGACAGCGCCCCTGGAAACACCATATATTTT
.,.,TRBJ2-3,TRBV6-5,CASSYSGTDTQYF,TGTGCCAGCAGTTACTCCGGCACAGATACGCAGTATTTT
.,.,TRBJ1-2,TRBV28,CASRLDGGMVLYGYTF,TGTGCCAGCAGACTGGACGGGGGGATGGTGCTCTATGGCTACACCTTC
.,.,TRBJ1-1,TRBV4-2,CASSQGQTRSTEAFF,TGTGCCAGCAGCCAAGGGCAAACACGGAGTACTGAAGCTTTCTTT
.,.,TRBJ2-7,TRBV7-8,CASSAAVGPYEQYF,TGTGCCAGCAGCGCCGCCGTTGGGCCCTACGAGCAGTACTTC
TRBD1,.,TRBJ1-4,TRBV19,CASSRHGRGNEKLFF,TGTGCCAGTAGTAGGCATGGCAGGGGGAATGAAAAACTGTTTTTT
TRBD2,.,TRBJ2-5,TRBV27,CASSFGGSGAKHF,TGTGCCAGCAGTTTCGGGGGAAGCGGGGCGAAGCACTTC
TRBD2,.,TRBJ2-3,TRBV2,CASSSSFTSGLTDTQYF,TGTGCCAGCAGTTCCTCGTTCACTAGCGGCTTGACAGATACGCAGTATTTT
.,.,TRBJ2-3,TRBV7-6,CASSYGPGVGTDTQYF,TGTGCCAGCAGCTATGGACCGGGGGTGGGCACAGATACGCAGTATTTT
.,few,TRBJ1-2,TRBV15,CATSRDLGGVRVYGYTF,TGTGCCACCAGCAGAGATCTTGGAGGAGTAAGGGTCTATGGCTACACCTTC
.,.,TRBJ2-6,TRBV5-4,CASRDHVPDKGRANVLTF,TGTGCCAGCCGGGATCACGTACCAGACAAAGGTCGGGCCAACGTCCTGACTTTC
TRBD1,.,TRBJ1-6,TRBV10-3,CASARQGGTNGYNSPLHF,TGTGCCTCCGCCAGACAGGGTGGGACGAATGGGTACAATTCACCCCTCCACTTT
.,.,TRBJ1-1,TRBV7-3,CASRRTGNTEAFF,TGTGCCAGCAGGCGAACGGGGAACACTGAAGCTTTCTTT